A single T cell receptor beta chain is shown here with its context. These data belong to a study of T-cell memory formation after mild COVID-19. Whole-study context: TCR clusters were mostly confined to one donor each.

Germline CDR1 and CDR2: DFQATT and SNEGSKA (reference sequence). The V gene end was trimmed by 6 bases and the J gene end by 3 bases; junction bases not matched to a gene: 8. This CDR3 has 14 amino acids. TCRdb reanalysed the 5' RACE reads using MiXCR and keeps one entry per CDR3 protein. The profile covers some 350,000 distinct CDR3 sequences, with over 10% appearing a single time and about a fifth taken by the ten largest. The sequenced sample was PBMCs or a T cell subset sorted from them (not recorded which). The TCR was taken from a man between 18 and 35 years old who had mild COVID-19 (a few samples of this study predate the infection). Cell type and time point are not known. The chain has TRBV20-1 and TRBJ1-5, with 7 bases that match TRBD1. The CDR3 is CSARTGQHNQPQHF. The CDR3 coding sequence is TGCAGTGCCAGGACGGGACAGCACAATCAGCCCCAGCATTTT.